This TCR beta chain was recovered during a study of shared clonotypes between healthy human individuals. The assay was immunoSEQ multiplex PCR, and TCRdb's table has in-frame clones only and misses some. The sample has fewer than 550,000 clones, roughly 79% seen once. The CDR3 covers 16 residues. Trimming took 0 bases from V and 4 from J; bases not matched to a gene: 6. Germline lookup yields CDR1 SGHRS and CDR2 YFSETQ. The rearrangement links TRBV5-1 to TRBJ2-1; TRBD2 matches 8 bases. This clonotype was obtained from a woman in her 40s in good health. Some clones in this sample may be carry-over from other donors' samples. Source material: PBMCs. The CDR3 here is CASSLAATSEYNEQFF. The CDR3 DNA reads TGCGCCAGCAGCTTGGCCGCGACTAGCGAATACAATGAGCAGTTCTTC.